The T cell receptor beta chain under discussion was sequenced for a study of blood T cell repertoires in COVID-19. Across the study: From the United States, Italy and Spain came samples of acute and convalescent COVID-19. T cells, B-cell-depleted T cells, or PBMCs provided the cDNA or gDNA that served as material.

Germline V gene data show CDR1 as LGHDT and CDR2 as YNNKEL (reference sequence). V was pared by 1 base and J by 4 bases, with 6 bases between. There are 13 residues in the CDR3. Authors' data handling: The authors estimated nucleated cell counts from reference gene primer amplification. The assay was immunoSEQ multiplex PCR, and TCRdb's table has in-frame clones only and misses some. V and J calls and clone size are copied from that table; D and trimming were computed from the DNA. The sample holds about 240,000 clones; about 80% are singletons and the top ten take 9.6%. The TCR was taken from a woman of 80 years or more with acute or convalescent COVID-19. Sequenced sample: peripheral blood. V is TRBV3-1 (or the pseudogene TRBV3-2) and J is TRBJ2-3; D unclear. In nucleotides, the CDR3 is TGTGCCAGCAGCCAAGTCTTCGCAGATACGCAGTATTTT. It specifies CASSQVFADTQYF.